This TCR beta chain derives from a study of cytomegalovirus exposure and HLA in healthy donors. Findings and limits, study-wide: Most subjects' HLA-A and HLA-B alleles were reportedly predicted from TCR beta sequences. Upon later analysis, TCR association rates were observed to vary by HLA locus, being highest for DRB1 and lowest for HLA-C. Presence/absence analyses treated sequencing depth as roughly uniform across donors.

This clone was observed once. What it recognizes is unknown. The PCR employed 60 Vbeta primers together with 13 Jbeta primers. Data came from immunoSEQ multiplex PCR; TCRdb stores just in-frame clones and leaves some out. Here the sample spans some 140,000 clones, about four fifths being singletons. With 6 bases clipped from V and 0 bases from J, the junction kept 6 bases outside the gene matches. Germline CDR1 is ENHRY and CDR2 is SYGVKD. The CDR3 consists of 15 residues. Sequenced material: PBMCs. The source is a middle-aged woman in good health and CMV-seronegative. V and J are TRBV10-3 and TRBJ2-3; 7 nucleotides line up with TRBD1. The CDR3 DNA is TGTGCCATCAGCCGGGACAGTGCTAGCACAGATACGCAGTATTTT. Translation: CAISRDSASTDTQYF.